Below are 16 T cell receptor beta chains sequenced from a single sample in a study of T cells in Graves' hyperthyroidism and ophthalmopathy. Researchers took RNA transcripts and amplified the TCR beta CDR3 regions from them. The HTBI primer set was used in a first-round RT-PCR of the TCR CDR3. TCRdb processed the multiplex PCR reads anew with MiXCR; each CDR3 protein has one entry. The table has 250,000 to 300,000 distinct CDR3 sequences, about an eighth seen once. Sequencing was carried out using blood. The source is a woman in her 30s with Graves' hyperthyroidism that later progressed to Graves' ophthalmopathy.

The table lists this clonotype with many counts. This chain uses TRBV3-1 with TRBJ2-7; 12 bases match TRBD2. Germline V gives CDR1 LGHDT, CDR2 YNNKEL (reference sequence). The ends lost 3 bases at V and 3 bases at J; junction bases unmatched: 3. The CDR3 has 15 amino acids. CDR3 residues: CASSQTSGRLYEQYF. CDR3 in DNA: TGTGCCAGCAGCCAGACTAGCGGGAGACTCTACGAGCAGTACTTC.

This clonotype was detected many times. The rearrangement links TRBV19 to TRBJ1-1; D gene ambiguous. This CDR3 is 15 amino acids long. The V and J ends lost 4 bases and 1 base respectively, with 13 bases between them. CDR1 is LNHDA, CDR2 SQIVND, per germline (reference sequence). CDR3 sequence reads: CASSSNPTGNTEAFF. DNA of the CDR3: TGTGCCAGTAGTAGTAATCCCACTGGGAACACTGAAGCTTTCTTT.

The chain has TRBV29-1 and TRBJ2-7; 7 bases align to TRBD1. J was trimmed by 3 bases and V by 6 bases; bases with no gene match: 8. CDR3 length: 13 amino acids. Per the germline V gene, CDR1 is SQVTM and CDR2 is ANQGSEA. The chain's CDR3 is CSVLDRNSYEQYF. CDR3 sequence (DNA): TGCAGCGTCCTGGACAGGAACAGCTACGAGCAGTACTTC.

The rearrangement links TRBV11-2 to TRBJ1-1; D might be TRBD1 (6 bases). Trimming pared 3 bases from V and 2 bases from J, leaving 13 bases between. The CDR3 is 15 residues long. CDR1 and CDR2 from the germline V gene are SGHAT and FQNNGV. The CDR3 DNA follows: TGTGCCAGCAGCTTTGCGGACAGCAGAAACACTGAAGCTTTCTTT. Residues: CASSFADSRNTEAFF.

This clonotype came up a few times. This sequence joins TRBV28 and TRBJ2-3; D may be TRBD1 (5 bases). The CDR3 runs to 14 residues. CDR1 is MDHEN and CDR2 is SYDVKM in the germline V gene. With 3 bases removed from V and 2 bases from J, the gap between germline ends came to 9 bases. CDR3 protein: CASSLGRNTDTQYF. As DNA, the CDR3 is TGTGCCAGCAGTTTGGGGCGGAACACAGATACGCAGTATTTT.

This clonotype was seen at least ten times. The chain carries TRBV5-6 and TRBJ1-2; TRBD1 matches at 7 bases. The V and J ends lost 4 bases and 4 bases, in that order; junction bases with no gene match: 10. CDR3 length: 15 residues. Germline values: CDR1 SGHDT, CDR2 YYEEEE. CDR3 DNA: TGTGCCAGCAGCACGGGGGACAGTTTCGTCTATGGCTACACCTTC. Encoded protein: CASSTGDSFVYGYTF.

This clonotype was observed many times. This sequence joins TRBV20-1 and TRBJ2-7; D possibly corresponds to TRBD2 (5 bases). The CDR3 has 15 residues. Germline loops: CDR1 DFQATT, CDR2 SNEGSKA (reference sequence). V was trimmed by 1 base and J by 4 bases, leaving 17 bases between them. CDR3 nucleotide sequence: TGCAGTGCTAGAGTAGGTGAACGGGATGTGTACGAGCAGTACTTC. Amino acid sequence: CSARVGERDVYEQYF.

This clonotype was detected ten times or more. CDR3 residues: CASSLDTASSDTQYF. CDR3 sequence (DNA): TGTGCCAGCAGCTTGGACACGGCATCGTCGGATACGCAGTATTTT. This chain links TRBV5-5 with TRBJ2-3; the D is unclear. Trimming cost V 0 bases and J 6 bases, with 14 bases left between them. Germline V lookup: CDR1 SGHKS, CDR2 YYEKEE (reference sequence). The CDR3 contains 15 residues.

This clonotype was detected ten times or more. The chain couples TRBV18 to TRBJ2-3; perhaps TRBD2 as D (5 bases). Germline CDR1 KGHSH, CDR2 LQKENI. The CDR3 is made up of 16 amino acids. Trimming left V 0 bases short and J 2 bases short, with 12 bases between. In DNA, the CDR3 is TGTGCCAGCTCACCACCGAGGGAGCGAAACACAGATACGCAGTATTTT. Translating gives CASSPPRERNTDTQYF.

V gene TRBV4-3 combines with J gene TRBJ1-1; D is unresolved. V dropped 1 base and J dropped 1 base, with 7 bases sitting between them. The germline V gene encodes CDR1 LGHNA and CDR2 YSLEER. CDR3 size: 14 residues. The CDR3 loop is CASSQVVRNTEAFF. The CDR3 DNA is TGCGCCAGCAGCCAAGTAGTTAGGAACACTGAAGCTTTCTTT.

The CDR3 here is CASSWETDLEQYF. For the CDR3, the DNA is TGTGCCAGTAGTTGGGAGACAGACCTGGAGCAGTACTTC. This chain joins TRBV19 and TRBJ2-7; D tentatively reads TRBD1 or TRBD2 (5 bases each). V was cut by 5 bases and J by 7 bases, with 15 bases left in between. Germline CDR1 is LNHDA and CDR2 is SQIVND (reference sequence). The CDR3 loop spans 13 amino acids.

This clonotype was detected many times. The J gene is TRBJ2-3, the V gene TRBV2; TRBD2 is a possible D gene (6 bases). V was cut by 2 bases and J by 2 bases, with 14 bases left in between. Germline V lookup: CDR1 SNHLY, CDR2 FYNNEI. The length of the CDR3 is 16 residues. The CDR3 loop reads CASSEYGGGSTDTQYF. CDR3 nucleotide sequence: TGTGCCAGCAGTGAATATGGGGGAGGATCCACAGATACGCAGTATTTT.

The sample holds many counts of this clonotype. This chain joins TRBV4-2 and TRBJ2-4, with TRBD1 as a possible D gene (6 bases). V lost 4 bases to trimming and J lost 5 bases, with 12 bases between them. This CDR3 has 14 residues. CDR1 is LGHNA and CDR2 is YNFKEQ in the germline V gene. CDR3 coding DNA: TGTGCCAGCAGCCTGTTAGGACAGCAAAACATTCAGTACTTC. As protein: CASSLLGQQNIQYF.

This clonotype has ten or more counts. The chain uses TRBV29-1 and TRBJ2-5, with 7 nucleotides matching TRBD2. The germline gives CDR1 SQVTM, CDR2 ANQGSEA. The CDR3 is made up of 12 amino acids. J gave up 5 bases and V 3 bases, and 3 bases lay outside the gene matches. The DNA for the CDR3 is TGCAGCGTTGATAGCGGGCTTGAGACCCAGTACTTC. Translation gives CSVDSGLETQYF.

This clonotype appeared many times. The chain has TRBV27 and TRBJ2-3; D remains unclear. Trimming removed 4 bases at V and 7 bases at J, with 12 bases between. The CDR3 consists of 13 residues. From germline, CDR1 is MNHEY and CDR2 SMNVEV (reference sequence). CDR3 in DNA: TGTGCCAGCAGTTACTCCTTCCCGCATACGCAGTATTTT. This sequence encodes CASSYSFPHTQYF.

This clonotype was observed many times. The rearrangement uses TRBV27 and TRBJ2-7; 9 bases fit TRBD2. Trimming cost V 5 bases and J 0 bases; bases outside gene matches: 8. Germline assignment: CDR1 MNHEY and CDR2 SMNVEV (reference sequence). The CDR3 consists of 16 residues. The CDR3 spells CASSPRTSVSSYEQYF. In nucleotides, the CDR3 is TGTGCCAGCAGTCCGCGGACTAGCGTTAGCTCCTACGAGCAGTACTTC.